This is a list of T cell receptor beta chains from one sample in a study of CD8+ T cells in alopecia areata. This table comes from immunoSEQ multiplex PCR, and its TCRdb copy is limited to in-frame clones, with some not included. Of roughly 190,000 clones listed, roughly three fifths are singletons. Sequencing used CD4+ T cells sorted from blood, obtained at week 4, from a patient treated with tofacitinib. All receptors come from a human donor with alopecia areata. CDR3s include the opening cysteine and the closing phenylalanine or tryptophan. The order of the fields is D gene, V gene, J gene, clone size, CDR3 DNA, CDR3 protein. A D gene is named only where the DNA matches it firmly. Some rows have no size entry. The others give once, few or many, or a class for an expanded clone.

.	TRBV4-3	TRBJ2-5	.	TGCGCCAGCAGCCAAACTCCCAGGGGGAGGGAGACCCAGTACTTC	CASSQTPRGRETQYF
TRBD2	TRBV14	TRBJ2-3	.	TGTGCCAGCAGCCTTATAGCGGGACTTACAGATACGCAGTATTTT	CASSLIAGLTDTQYF
TRBD2	TRBV29-1	TRBJ2-1	.	TGCAGCGTTGGTACTAGCGGGAGTAGGTCTGAGCAGTTCTTC	CSVGTSGSRSEQFF
.	TRBV29-1	TRBJ2-3	few	TGCAGCGTCGACGGTACCCTGGGCACAGATACGCAGTATTTT	CSVDGTLGTDTQYF
TRBD2	TRBV11-2	TRBJ2-3	few	TGTGCCAGCAGTTCTATAGCGGGGACGCAGTATTTT	CASSSIAGTQYF
.	TRBV7-2	TRBJ2-6	few	TGTGCCAGCAGCCTACTCTCTGGGCAGAGCTCTGGGGCCAACGTCCTGACTTTC	CASSLLSGQSSGANVLTF
.	TRBV4-2	TRBJ2-5	few	TGTGCCAGCAGCCTCAAAGAAGAATTGACCCAGTACTTC	CASSLKEELTQYF
.	TRBV29-1	TRBJ2-5	.	TGCAGCGCCGAGGAGGGGACCCAGTACTTC	CSAEEGTQYF
.	TRBV29-1	TRBJ2-5	.	TGCAGCGCCCGTTGGGGTGAGACCCAGTACTTC	CSARWGETQYF
TRBD2	TRBV6-1	TRBJ2-4	.	TGTGCCAGCAGTGAAGCCGGACTAGCGAGGAACATTCAGTACTTC	CASSEAGLARNIQYF
.	TRBV2	TRBJ2-3	once	TGTGCCAGCATGTGGGATCCTAGCACAGATACGCAGTATTTT	CASMWDPSTDTQYF
.	TRBV30	TRBJ2-7	.	TGTGCCTGGAGCGACAGCCACGAGCAGTACTTC	CAWSDSHEQYF
.	TRBV6-5	TRBJ2-5	few	TGTGCCAGCAGTTACCTCAGGACCTCAGAGACCCAGTACTTC	CASSYLRTSETQYF
TRBD2	TRBV10-3	TRBJ2-1	once	TGTGCCATCAGGCAGACTAGCGGTGCCTACAATGAGCAGTTCTTC	CAIRQTSGAYNEQFF
.	TRBV5-1	TRBJ1-2	.	TGCGCCAGCAGTCTATCAGGGAGTGGCTACACCTTC	CASSLSGSGYTF
.	TRBV9	TRBJ2-7	.	TGTGCCAGCAGTAGAAGAGGGCAGGGTTCCGAGCAGTACTTC	CASSRRGQGSEQYF
.	TRBV6-6	TRBJ1-5	.	TGTGCCAGCAGTTCGAGCGTAGGGAGTGGCAATCAGCCCCAGCATTTT	CASSSSVGSGNQPQHF
.	TRBV29-1	TRBJ2-2	.	TGCAGCGTGTACGACCCCCCCGGGGAGCTGTTTTTT	CSVYDPPGELFF
TRBD2	TRBV29-1	TRBJ2-2	few	TGCAGCGGGGGACTAGCGGGAACCGGGGAGCTGTTTTTT	CSGGLAGTGELFF
.	TRBV6-6	TRBJ2-7	few	TGTGCCAGCAACCGGCAACCCGAGCAGTACTTC	CASNRQPEQYF
.	TRBV7-2	TRBJ1-2	.	TGTGCCAGCAGCTTAGTGAAAGTAGGCGGCTACACCTTC	CASSLVKVGGYTF
TRBD2	TRBV7-3	TRBJ2-1	.	TGTGCCAGCACCTTAGGCGGGAGTAGGGATGAGCAGTTCTTC	CASTLGGSRDEQFF
.	TRBV5-1	TRBJ2-5	few	TGCGCCAGCAGCTCTAATGGGGGGCCCGAAGAGACCCAGTACTTC	CASSSNGGPEETQYF
.	TRBV11-1	TRBJ1-1	.	TGTGCCAGCAGCCTATCACTTTGGAACACTGAAGCTTTCTTT	CASSLSLWNTEAFF
TRBD2	TRBV28	TRBJ2-5	.	TGTGCCAGCAGTTTAATGGGACTAGCGGAGACCCAGTACTTC	CASSLMGLAETQYF
.	TRBV5-1	TRBJ2-2	.	TGCGCCAGCAGCTTGGTGTACGGTACGAACACCGGGGAGCTGTTTTTT	CASSLVYGTNTGELFF
.	TRBV30	TRBJ2-1	.	TGTGCCTGGAGTTTCCATGAGCAGTTCTTC	CAWSFHEQFF
.	TRBV30	TRBJ1-1	once	TGTGCCTGGAGTGTACACGCAGGTGAAGCTTTCTTT	CAWSVHAGEAFF
TRBD2	TRBV25-1	TRBJ2-3	.	TGTGCCAGCAGAGGAGGTAGCGGGAGGGCCCGGGCAGATACGCAGTATTTT	CASRGGSGRARADTQYF
TRBD2	TRBV29-1	TRBJ2-1	.	TGCAGCGTTGGGCGACTAGCGGCGTCCTACAATGAGCAGTTCTTC	CSVGRLAASYNEQFF
.	TRBV11-2	TRBJ1-5	.	TGTGCCAGCAGCTTAGGAGGAGGGGCTCATCAGCCCCAGCATTTT	CASSLGGGAHQPQHF
.	TRBV5-1	TRBJ1-2	.	TGCGCCAGCAGCTTGGGACACCAAGCTAACTATGGCTACACCTTC	CASSLGHQANYGYTF
.	TRBV2	TRBJ2-5	.	TGTGCCAGCAGTCCGGTGAGGGGGACTGGGCAAGAGACCCAGTACTTC	CASSPVRGTGQETQYF
.	TRBV18	TRBJ2-7	.	TGTGCCAGCTCACCACGTAAGGGACCCTACGAGCAGTACTTC	CASSPRKGPYEQYF
TRBD2	TRBV5-1	TRBJ2-7	.	TGCGCCAGCAGCTCGGGACTAGCAGGATCCTACGAGCAGTACTTC	CASSSGLAGSYEQYF
.	TRBV19	TRBJ1-5	.	TGTGCCAGTAGTATAGCCCCTCAGAAAAGCCGCAATCAGCCCCAGCATTTT	CASSIAPQKSRNQPQHF
.	TRBV29-1	TRBJ2-3	.	TGCAGCGTTGTGTGGGGGGGCACAGATACGCAGTATTTT	CSVVWGGTDTQYF
.	TRBV19	TRBJ2-2	.	TGTGCCAGTAGTATGAGGCCCCGGGAGCTGTTTTTT	CASSMRPRELFF
.	TRBV5-6	TRBJ2-2	.	TGTGCCAGCAGCTCCAGGGTGGGCCCAGCCGGGAACACCGGGGAGCTGTTTTTT	CASSSRVGPAGNTGELFF
.	TRBV23-1	TRBJ2-7	.	TGCGCCAGCATATCCAGGATTGTCTACGAGCAGTACTTC	CASISRIVYEQYF
.	TRBV28	TRBJ2-5	few	TGTGCCAGCCCCCTCCTTGGACGGGAGACCCAGTACTTC	CASPLLGRETQYF
.	TRBV6-1	TRBJ1-4	.	TGTGCCAGCACTTTGTACCGAGGGACTAATGAAAAACTGTTTTTT	CASTLYRGTNEKLFF
.	TRBV30	TRBJ2-5	.	TGTGCCTGGAGTACCAGCGTGGAGACCCAGTACTTC	CAWSTSVETQYF
.	TRBV30	TRBJ1-1	.	TGTGCCTGGGGAGGGGGTAAGAACACTGAAGCTTTCTTT	CAWGGGKNTEAFF
TRBD2	TRBV7-2	TRBJ2-1	few	TGTGCCAGCAGCTTAGGACTAGCGTTCCACAATGAGCAGTTCTTC	CASSLGLAFHNEQFF
.	TRBV28	TRBJ1-5	.	TGTGCCAGCAGGTCCCCGGGCCCTAGCAATCAGCCCCAGCATTTT	CASRSPGPSNQPQHF